Following are 9 T cell receptor beta chains from one sample sequenced in a study of CD8 T cells in ankylosing spondylitis (dated by TCRdb to 2016 to 2017). Overall study outcomes, separate from this receptor: Blood from ankylosing spondylitis patients appeared to be characterized by a TCR beta motif composed of under 10 highly homologous amino acid variants.

Their target antigens are unknown. The library was built by means of 5' RACE. Sequencing was carried out with an Illumina HiSeq 2500. The public reads were reanalyzed by TCRdb: fastp trimming at Q25, MiXCR alignment, in-frame beta chains only. Under each unique CDR3 protein, matching rows form one entry showing the most common genes and DNA. For this sample the table gives about 500,000 distinct CDR3 sequences, of which about an eighth were detected only once. In total, the top ten clones hold 6.8% of the sample. The sequenced material came from blood, either unsorted or a sorted T cell fraction (not recorded which). The receptors originated from a male donor with ankylosing spondylitis.

At least ten counts were recorded for this clonotype. This sequence joins TRBV29-1 and TRBJ2-2, with 8 bases lining up with TRBD1. Germline V lookup: CDR1 SQVTM, CDR2 ANQGSEA. CDR3 size: 12 residues. The J segment lost 6 bases and the V segment lost 7 bases, leaving 4 bases of the junction unmatched. CDR3 region: CSGTGSAGELFF. The CDR3 region has the DNA TGCAGCGGGACAGGGAGCGCCGGGGAGCTGTTTTTT.

This clonotype occurred a few times. This rearrangement joins TRBV4-2 to TRBJ1-2; no clear D. Germline CDR1 is LGHNA and CDR2 is YNFKEQ. The CDR3 extends over 13 amino acids. Deletions cut 0 bases from V and 1 base from J, with 3 bases between. The CDR3 DNA follows: TGTGCCAGCAGCCAAGATCTTAACTATGGCTACACCTTC. It codes for CASSQDLNYGYTF.

This clonotype was observed once. The chain is built from TRBV7-9 and TRBJ2-5; no firm D call. The V gene lost 4 bases and the J gene lost 5 bases, with 14 bases spanning the gap. From germline, CDR1 is SEHNR and CDR2 FQNEAQ (reference sequence). This CDR3 is 14 amino acids long. CDR3 sequence reads: CASSSPERSETQYF. CDR3 bases: TGTGCCAGCAGCTCCCCCGAGAGATCCGAGACCCAGTACTTC. Filled out from reference TRBV7-9 and TRBJ2-5, the complete variable domain reads DTGVSQNPRHKITKRGQNVTFRCDPISEHNRLYWYRQTLGQGPEFLTYFQNEAQLEKSRLLSDRFSAERPKGSFSTLEIQRTEQGDSAMYLCASSSPERSETQYFGPGTRLLVL.

This clonotype appeared many times. The CDR3 region is CASSPTGVDQPQHF. The CDR3 nucleotides are TGTGCCAGCAGCCCTACAGGGGTGGATCAGCCCCAGCATTTT. V gene TRBV12-3 or TRBV12-4 combines with J gene TRBJ1-5, with TRBD1 identical over 7 bases. Trimming removed 6 bases from V and 5 bases from J; junction bases left unmatched: 7. The CDR3 is 14 amino acids.

The chain combines TRBV24-1 with TRBJ2-1; D may be TRBD2 (6 bases). Germline assignment: CDR1 KGHDR and CDR2 SFDVKD. This CDR3 has 16 amino acids. The V end lost 2 bases, the J end lost 2 bases, and 12 bases lay between the germline ends. CDR3 sequence reads: CATSDSRLGAYNEQFF. For the CDR3, the DNA is TGTGCCACCAGTGATTCCCGACTAGGAGCCTACAATGAGCAGTTCTTC.

The genes are TRBV11-2 and TRBJ2-4, with TRBD1 identical over 8 bases. Germline assignment: CDR1 SGHAT and CDR2 FQNNGV. V lost 6 bases, J lost 10 bases, and 8 bases stayed unmatched. This CDR3 has 13 amino acids. The CDR3 coding sequence is TGTGCCAGCAGGTTCCAGGGGGCATGGATTCAGTACTTC. This gives the protein CASRFQGAWIQYF.

Many counts were recorded for this clonotype. V and J are TRBV7-2 and TRBJ2-7; D not resolved. The germline CDR1 and CDR2 sequences are SGHTA and FQGNSA. CDR3 length: 12 amino acids. The ends were cut back, 5 bases at V and 6 bases at J, with 11 bases in the middle. The chain's CDR3 is CASSDDTREQYF. CDR3 DNA sequence: TGTGCCAGCAGCGATGACACCCGCGAGCAGTACTTC. The whole variable domain, filled in from reference TRBV7-2 and TRBJ2-7, reads GAGVSQSPSNKVTEKGKDVELRCDPISGHTALYWYRQSLGQGLEFLIYFQGNSAPDKSGLPSDRFSAERTGGSVSTLTIQRTQQEDSAVYLCASSDDTREQYFGPGTRLTVT.

This clonotype showed up just a few times. V usage is TRBV12-3 or TRBV12-4 and J usage is TRBJ2-5; D uncertain. V was shortened by 5 bases and J by 5 bases, with 9 bases between the two germline ends. The CDR3 loop spans 12 amino acids. CDR3 sequence (DNA): TGTGCCAGCAGTAGCATTAGGGAGACCCAGTACTTC. This gives the protein CASSSIRETQYF.

The chain has TRBV7-8 and TRBJ2-1; 9 nucleotides line up with TRBD1. Germline assignment: CDR1 SGHVS and CDR2 FQNEAQ. V was clipped by 5 bases and J by 0 bases; unmatched bases: 2. The CDR3 sequence is 15 residues long. CDR3 region: CASSIQGASYNEQFF. Written as DNA, the CDR3 is TGTGCCAGCAGCATACAGGGGGCCTCCTACAATGAGCAGTTCTTC.